These T cell receptor beta chains were read from a single sample in a study of cytomegalovirus exposure and HLA in healthy donors. Repertoires were generated with immunoSEQ multiplex PCR, while TCRdb's copy carries only in-frame clones and drops some. The sample table sets out 150,000 to 200,000 clones. Sequencing input: PBMCs. The receptor source for this set is a woman aged 55-69 years in good health and CMV-seronegative. Each CDR3 is given with its conserved first and last residue. A D gene is named only where the DNA matches it firmly.

j_call v_call d_call cdr3_length cdr3_aa cdr3_nt
TRBJ1-1 TRBV4-1 - 17 CASSHGSARQVNTEAFF TGCGCCAGCAGCCATGGCTCGGCCAGGCAAGTGAACACTGAAGCTTTCTTT
TRBJ2-7 TRBV4-3 TRBD2 20 CASSPAGGGRGTSGGYEQYF TGCGCCAGCAGCCCCGCGGGGGGCGGGAGGGGGACTAGCGGGGGCTACGAGCAGTACTTC
TRBJ2-1 TRBV5-4 - 15 CASSLVAGGINEQFF TGTGCCAGCAGCTTGGTGGCGGGTGGGATCAATGAGCAGTTCTTC
TRBJ1-2 TRBV2 TRBD1 18 CASSEFKTPTGDIGGYTF TGTGCCAGCAGTGAATTTAAAACTCCGACAGGGGATATCGGTGGCTACACCTTC
TRBJ2-5 TRBV29-1 - 13 CSVAHRSQETQYF TGCAGCGTCGCTCACAGGTCCCAAGAGACCCAGTACTTC
TRBJ2-3 TRBV5-1 TRBD2 15 CASSPLAGSVNTQYF TGCGCCAGCAGCCCACTAGCGGGGAGCGTAAATACGCAGTATTTT
TRBJ2-7 TRBV6-1 - 11 CASTSPYEQYF TGTGCCAGCACTTCCCCGTACGAGCAGTACTTC
TRBJ1-2 TRBV14 - 16 CASSQLDSEAIYGYTF TGTGCCAGCAGCCAACTGGACAGCGAAGCTATTTATGGCTACACCTTC
TRBJ2-1 TRBV6-1 TRBD2 15 CASSGGLAGYNEQFF TGTGCCAGCAGTGGGGGACTAGCGGGCTACAATGAGCAGTTCTTC
TRBJ2-7 TRBV2 TRBD1 16 CASSEALGTGFYEQYF TGTGCCAGCAGTGAAGCGCTTGGGACAGGTTTTTACGAGCAGTACTTC
TRBJ2-2 TRBV27 TRBD1 16 CASSYLGTGRTGELFF TGTGCCAGCAGTTACCTAGGGACAGGGAGGACCGGGGAGCTGTTTTTT
TRBJ1-2 TRBV5-1 - 14 CASSFGGGNYGYTF TGCGCCAGCAGCTTTGGCGGGGGGAACTATGGCTACACCTTC
TRBJ1-2 TRBV6-5 - 15 CASFRHGGEEYGYTF TGTGCCAGTTTCCGGCACGGCGGGGAGGAGTATGGCTACACCTTC
TRBJ2-1 TRBV6-6 TRBD1 14 CASSITGANNEQFF TGTGCCAGCAGTATTACAGGGGCCAACAATGAGCAGTTCTTC
TRBJ1-4 TRBV27 TRBD1 15 CASSLSYRGREKLFF TGTGCCAGCAGTTTATCGTACAGGGGACGAGAAAAACTGTTTTTT
TRBJ1-5 TRBV29-1 - 13 CSVGGMGNQPQHF TGCAGCGTTGGCGGGATGGGCAATCAGCCCCAGCATTTT
TRBJ2-7 TRBV18 TRBD1 16 CASSRPGQPSSYEQYF TGTGCCAGCTCACGACCGGGACAGCCCAGCTCCTACGAGCAGTACTTC
TRBJ1-4 TRBV11-2 - 14 CASSLDRESEKLFF TGTGCCAGCAGCTTAGACAGGGAAAGTGAAAAACTGTTTTTT
TRBJ2-3 TRBV5-1 - 14 CASSRDSTSDTQYF TGCGCCAGCAGCCGGGACTCGACCTCGGATACGCAGTATTTT
TRBJ2-7 TRBV5-1 TRBD2 14 CASSLQGLTYEQYF TGCGCCAGCAGCTTGCAGGGACTAACCTACGAGCAGTACTTC
TRBJ2-3 TRBV6-6 - 15 CASSYSGVSTDTQYF TGTGCCAGCAGTTACTCCGGGGTCTCCACAGATACGCAGTATTTT
TRBJ1-2 TRBV2 TRBD1 13 CASRATGEEGYTF TGTGCCAGCAGGGCCACAGGGGAAGAGGGCTACACCTTC
TRBJ1-5 TRBV12-5 - 15 CASGALTESNQPQHF TGTGCTAGTGGTGCCCTGACTGAAAGCAATCAGCCCCAGCATTTT
TRBJ2-7 TRBV12-5 - 13 CASGSDSSYEQYF TGTGCTAGTGGTTCGGACAGTTCCTACGAGCAGTACTTC
TRBJ2-2 TRBV5-4 - 14 CASTEGQNTGELFF TGTGCCAGCACCGAGGGACAGAACACCGGGGAGCTGTTTTTT
TRBJ2-5 TRBV4-2 - 15 CASSQGLSGDVKQYF TGTGCCAGCAGCCAAGGCCTCTCCGGAGACGTTAAGCAGTACTTC
TRBJ2-3 TRBV10-3 - 13 CAINRDTTDTQYF TGTGCCATCAACAGGGATACCACAGATACGCAGTATTTT
TRBJ1-2 TRBV9 TRBD1 13 CASSAGTGDGYTF TGTGCCAGCAGCGCGGGGACAGGGGATGGCTACACCTTC
TRBJ2-2 TRBV30 - 15 CAWEVTSWPTGELFF TGTGCCTGGGAGGTTACTTCCTGGCCCACCGGGGAGCTGTTTTTT
TRBJ1-2 TRBV30 - 15 CAWGRPDRTNYGYTF TGTGCCTGGGGCCGGCCGGACAGAACTAACTATGGCTACACCTTC